Listed below are T cell receptor beta chains from one sample, sequenced in a study of vaccination and CD4 T cells after COVID-19. The antigens of these receptors remain unknown. TCRdb fed the PCR reads into MiXCR, producing one record per CDR3 protein. The sample holds 15,000 or so distinct CDR3 sequences, roughly 50% seen once. The specimen was CD4+ T cells from blood, cultured in vitro, collected about 7 months after SARS-CoV-2 vaccination. These receptors came from a human donor who had recovered from COVID-19. Both conserved end residues are part of each CDR3. Fields, in order: V gene, D gene, clone size, J gene, CDR3 protein, CDR3 DNA. The D gene is left open where the match is weak. Clone size is shown for a subset of rows, as once, few, many or a class of expanded clone.

TRBV6-1,TRBD1,once,TRBJ1-6,CASRDRASSYNSPLHF,TGTGCCAGCAGAGACAGGGCCAGCTCCTATAATTCACCCCTCCACTTT
TRBV10-3,.,.,TRBJ2-7,CAISAGQAYEQYF,TGTGCCATCAGCGCAGGACAAGCCTACGAGCAGTACTTC
TRBV7-9,.,once,TRBJ1-6,CASSLGGNSYNSPLHF,TGTGCCAGCAGCTTAGGGGGAAACTCCTATAATTCACCCCTCCACTTT
TRBV20-1,TRBD1,.,TRBJ2-5,CSAGTGGVETQYF,TGCAGTGCTGGGACAGGGGGGGTGGAGACCCAGTACTTC
TRBV12-3/TRBV12-4,.,.,TRBJ1-2,CASSLVGDYGYTF,TGTGCCAGCAGTTTAGTTGGCGACTATGGCTACACCTTC
TRBV7-9,.,few,TRBJ2-4,CASTLTHLNIQYF,TGTGCCAGCACCCTTACCCATCTAAACATTCAGTACTTC
TRBV2,.,.,TRBJ1-2,CASTTDYGYTF,TGTGCCAGCACAACAGACTATGGCTACACCTTC
TRBV2,.,few,TRBJ1-2,CASVGPGMEGYGYTF,TGTGCCAGCGTTGGCCCTGGTATGGAGGGGTATGGCTACACCTTC
TRBV7-9,.,.,TRBJ2-5,CASSTGWGHQETQYF,TGTGCCAGCAGCACTGGGTGGGGTCACCAAGAGACCCAGTACTTC
TRBV7-2,.,.,TRBJ2-3,CASSLRSGGGTDTQYF,TGTGCCAGCAGCTTAAGGTCAGGGGGGGGCACAGATACGCAGTATTTT
TRBV7-3,.,once,TRBJ2-6,CASSRFVGSGANVLTF,TGTGCCAGCAGCCGTTTTGTAGGCTCTGGGGCCAACGTCCTGACTTTC
TRBV20-1,TRBD2,.,TRBJ2-3,CSPQLAGDTDTQYF,TGCAGTCCACAACTAGCGGGAGACACAGATACGCAGTATTTT
TRBV7-2,TRBD2,.,TRBJ2-7,CASSSRTSGSFSPLEQYF,TGTGCCAGCAGCTCTCGGACTAGCGGGAGCTTTTCCCCCCTTGAGCAGTACTTC
TRBV6-2/TRBV6-3,.,.,TRBJ2-3,CASSYSIGGTTDTQYF,TGTGCCAGCAGTTACTCGATTGGCGGGACCACAGATACGCAGTATTTT
TRBV10-3,.,.,TRBJ1-2,CAISDDRSSGSYGYTF,TGTGCCATCAGCGACGACCGGTCTTCGGGCTCCTATGGCTACACCTTC
TRBV7-9,.,.,TRBJ2-3,CASSLAQGYTDTQYF,TGTGCCAGCAGCTTAGCTCAGGGTTACACAGATACGCAGTATTTT
TRBV7-9,TRBD2,.,TRBJ2-2,CASSSQLSLAGDGGELFF,TGTGCCAGCAGCTCACAATTGAGCCTAGCGGGAGATGGCGGGGAGCTGTTTTTT
TRBV19,.,.,TRBJ1-2,CASSGPYRNYGYTF,TGTGCCAGTAGTGGCCCCTATAGGAACTATGGCTACACCTTC
TRBV6-1,.,few,TRBJ2-1,CASTRVGAYNEQFF,TGTGCCAGCACCCGGGTGGGAGCCTACAATGAGCAGTTCTTC
TRBV7-2,.,.,TRBJ1-2,CASSFGWGDGYTF,TGTGCCAGCAGCTTCGGCTGGGGGGATGGCTACACCTTC
TRBV10-3,TRBD1,.,TRBJ2-7,CATSSTGGVYEQYF,TGTGCCACCTCTTCGACAGGGGGTGTCTACGAGCAGTACTTC
TRBV20-1,TRBD2,.,TRBJ2-5,CSAPIAGQETQYF,TGCAGTGCCCCAATAGCGGGGCAAGAGACCCAGTACTTC
TRBV10-3,.,once,TRBJ1-2,CAISEDSNYGYTF,TGTGCCATCAGTGAGGACAGTAACTATGGCTACACCTTC
TRBV6-2/TRBV6-3,.,.,TRBJ1-2,CASSLNGLYGYTF,TGTGCCAGCAGTCTCAACGGACTCTATGGCTACACCTTC